This T cell receptor (beta chain) was observed in a study of shared clonotypes between healthy human individuals. It was CD45RO-negative cells, positively selected for CCR7, that made up naive CD8 cells, with terminally differentiated effector memory CD45RA+ cells excluded. Study conclusions and caveats: Unshared clonotypes carried lower generation probabilities than those common to all four donors. Roughly 5% of naive CD4 clonotypes were shared across several donors. Rarefaction gave evidence that sorted-subset sequencing remained incomplete despite large depth. Sampling used blood alone; tissue repertoires probably differ.

On this clone: Its specificity is unknown.

Assay: immunoSEQ multiplex PCR; the TCRdb copy retains only in-frame clones and omits some. The sample lists hundreds of thousands of clones; 92% were seen once. V lost 4 bases and J lost 0, with 13 bases in between. Germline CDR1 and CDR2: SGDLS and YYNGEE. The CDR3 is 16 residues long. The receptor's source is a young man in good health. This sequence joins TRBV9 and TRBJ2-2; D is undetermined. The sample comprised naive CD8+ T cells sorted from blood. For the CDR3, the DNA is TGTGCCAGCAGCATTGGAACTCCTACGAACACCGGGGAGCTGTTTTTT. This encodes CASSIGTPTNTGELFF.